Shown below are 30 T cell receptor beta chains from a single sample sequenced in a study of tumor and adjacent non-tumor tissue in lung cancer. No cell sorting was done before RNA was extracted from the tissue. More than 3 cm separated this lung sample from the edge of the tumor. Three rounds of nested PCR, following a modified ARM-PCR protocol, produced the TCRbeta library. MiXCR, run by TCRdb on the multiplex PCR reads, gives a single entry per CDR3 protein. The table lists some 100,000 distinct CDR3 sequences, roughly 80% of them singletons. Sequenced sample: distant non-tumor lung tissue. The source is a man in his fifties or sixties with small cell lung cancer.

Details on this clonotype: A junction end diverges from the germline sequence, so it may reflect a read error. The gene calls are TRBV11-3 and TRBJ2-7; a weak D match, TRBD2 (8 bases). Germline V gene lookup returns CDR1 SGHNT and CDR2 YENEEA. This CDR3 comprises 17 residues. CDR3 sequence: CANSFSGDSPSVYEPYF. The DNA for the CDR3 is TGTGCCAACAGCTTTAGCGGGGACAGCCCCAGTGTCTACGAGCCGTACTTC.

In the case of this clonotype: A read error may produce the germline difference seen at one junction end. The genes are TRBV6-2 or TRBV6-3 and TRBJ2-1, with D perhaps matching TRBD1 (5 bases). The CDR3 is made up of 15 amino acids. Germline loops: CDR1 MNHEY, CDR2 SVGEGT. CDR3 DNA sequence: TGTGCCAGCACCCTGGGTCAGGGTTTATTGTCTAATCAGATCTTT. Translation: CASTLGQGLLSNQIF.

This clonotype is a singleton in its sample. One end of the junction varies from germline; a read error may be responsible. This chain joins TRBV5-6 and TRBJ1-1; 7 nucleotides agree with TRBD1. Per the germline V gene, CDR1 is SGHDT and CDR2 is YYEEEE. The CDR3 has 16 amino acids. Written as DNA, the CDR3 is TGTACCAGCAGCTTGGTCTCCGGGACAGCGAACACTGAAACTTTCTTT. Its protein is CTSSLVSGTANTETFF. Full variable domain (outside the CDR3, taken from reference TRBV5-6 and TRBJ1-1): DAGVTQSPTHLIKTRGQQVTLRCSPKSGHDTVSWYQQALGQGPQFIFQYYEEEERQRGNFPDRFSGHQFPNYSSELNVNALLLGDSALYLCTSSLVSGTANTETFFGQGTRLTVV.

On this clonotype itself: The junction shows a germline mismatch at one end, possibly a read error. The J gene is TRBJ2-1, the V gene TRBV11-2, with D possibly being TRBD1 (5 bases). This CDR3 has 17 residues. Germline V CDR1 and CDR2: SGHAT, FQNNGV. The CDR3 region is CGSSLVTDQSSYKEQFF. Written as DNA, the CDR3 is TGTGGCAGTAGCTTAGTGACAGACCAGAGCTCCTACAAAGAGCAGTTCTTC. Drawing the rest from reference TRBV11-2 and TRBJ2-1, the complete variable domain is EAGVAQSPRYKIIEKRQSVAFWCNPISGHATLYWYQQILGQGPKLLIQFQNNGVVDDSQLPKDRFSAERLKGVDSTLKIQPAKLEDSAVYLCGSSLVTDQSSYKEQFFGPGTRLTVL.

In the case of this clonotype: A much larger clone sits a single nucleotide away, making a read error possible. V usage is TRBV19 and J usage is TRBJ2-3; D might be TRBD1 or TRBD2, each matching 5 bases. Per the germline V gene, CDR1 is LNHDA and CDR2 is SQIVND (reference sequence). This CDR3 comprises 15 residues. The CDR3 region has the DNA TGTGCCAGTGGTATAACGGGGACCAGCACAGATACGCAGTATTTT. Protein sequence: CASGITGTSTDTQYF.

This clonotype has a handful of counts. This sequence joins TRBV28 and TRBJ1-5, with a possible D match to TRBD1 (6 bases). CDR1 is MDHEN, CDR2 SYDVKM, per germline. CDR3 length equals 17 residues. The V end lost 2 bases, the J end lost 6 bases, and 20 bases lay between the germline ends. CDR3 region: CASSLGFGGADSQPQHF. The CDR3 DNA follows: TGTGCCAGCAGTTTAGGGTTTGGGGGGGCCGACAGTCAGCCCCAGCATTTT.

With respect to this clonotype: Sequence at one end of the junction differs from germline and may be a read error. V gene TRBV7-9 combines with J gene TRBJ2-5; D perhaps matches TRBD2 (6 bases). The length of the CDR3 is 16 residues. The V gene's germline CDR1 is SEHNR and CDR2 FQNEAQ (reference sequence). The chain's CDR3 is CVSSPPRGREAETQYF. In DNA, the CDR3 is TGTGTCAGCAGCCCACCCCGGGGCAGGGAGGCGGAGACCCAATACTTC.

A remark on this clonotype: Since a much larger clone is just one base distant, this may be a read error. The rearrangement joins TRBV7-9 to TRBJ2-7; TRBD1 aligns across 8 bases. The CDR3 covers 15 residues. Germline-derived CDR1 and CDR2 are SEHNR and FQNEAQ (reference sequence). V gave up 5 bases and J gave up 2 bases; unmatched junction bases: 8. The DNA of the CDR3 is TGTGCCAGCAGCAGGGGACAGGAGATCGCCTACGAGCAGTACTTC. This gives the protein CASSRGQEIAYEQYF.

On this clonotype itself: Germline is not matched at one junction end, which may reflect a read error. The chain combines TRBV20-1 with TRBJ2-2; D is perhaps TRBD1 or TRBD2 (5 bases each). Per the germline V gene, CDR1 is DFQATT and CDR2 is SNEGSKA (reference sequence). This CDR3 has 17 residues. The CDR3 DNA follows: TGCAGTGCTATGGGTTCGTCAGGGACGAAGAACACCGGGGAACTGTTTTTT. Amino acids: CSAMGSSGTKNTGELFF.

Worth noting for this clonotype: One end of the junction fails to match germline, which may point to a read error. The chain is built from TRBV7-8 and TRBJ2-7; a weak D match, TRBD2 (5 bases). Germline values: CDR1 SGHVS, CDR2 FQNEAQ. CDR3 length equals 14 residues. The CDR3 DNA sequence: TGTGCCAGCAGCCCTCAGTGGAGGATCTGCGAGCAGTATTTC. Residues: CASSPQWRICEQYF.

About this clonotype itself: At one of its ends the junction is not consistent with the germline gene, which may arise from a read error. The CDR3 coding sequence is TGTGCCTGCAGTTCAAGCACTAGCGGGACTTCCTACGAGCAGTATTTC. Its protein product is CACSSSTSGTSYEQYF. The gene calls are TRBV6-5 and TRBJ2-7, with 10 positions matching TRBD2. CDR1 is MNHEY, CDR2 SVGAGI, per germline. This CDR3 has 16 amino acids.

As regards this clonotype: The junction departs from the called germline gene at one end, perhaps through a read error. The chain combines TRBV7-9 with TRBJ2-3; 9 positions match TRBD1. Germline-derived CDR1 and CDR2 are SEHNR and FQNEAQ (reference sequence). The length of the CDR3 is 14 residues. CDR3 nucleotides: TGTACCAGCAAAACCACAGGGGGCGAGGATACGCAGTATTTT. Translating gives CTSKTTGGEDTQYF.

Points on this clonotype: Sequence at one end of the junction differs from germline and may be a read error. The chain uses TRBV5-4 and TRBJ2-5, with 7 bases lining up with TRBD2. In germline, CDR1 is SGHNT, CDR2 YYREEE (reference sequence). There are 11 residues in the CDR3. CDR3 residues: CTSERGATQYF. CDR3 DNA: TGTACCAGTGAGCGGGGCGCTACCCAGTACTTC.

With regard to this clonotype: Given the absence of the conserved phenylalanine or tryptophan at the CDR3 end, a read error is likely. V and J are TRBV6-1 and TRBJ2-2; D tentatively reads TRBD1 or TRBD2 (5 bases each). The germline CDR1 and CDR2 sequences are MNHNS and SASEGT. V was clipped by 6 bases and J by 3 bases, with 14 bases between them. This CDR3 is built from 15 residues. This CDR3 is CASRDLRGDTGELFH. The CDR3 DNA reads TGTGCCAGCAGGGACTTAAGGGGCGACACCGGGGAGCTGTTTCAT.

V and J are TRBV24-1 and TRBJ2-2; 7 bases are shared with TRBD1. The V and J ends lost 4 bases and 7 bases, in that order; junction bases with no gene match: 5. CDR1 is KGHDR and CDR2 is SFDVKD in the germline V gene. CDR3 length: 14 residues. In DNA form, the CDR3 reads TGTGCCACCAGTGACTTAGGGGGCGGCGGGGAGCTGTTTTTT. Protein product: CATSDLGGGGELFF.

V usage is TRBV19 and J usage is TRBJ1-2, with a tentative D call TRBD1 (6 bases). CDR3 length: 16 residues. Trimming cost V 5 bases and J 4 bases, with 20 bases left between them. Germline CDR1 is LNHDA and CDR2 is SQIVND (reference sequence). CDR3 sequence reads: CASSSPGHPSGYGYTF. The CDR3 nucleotides read TGTGCCAGTAGTTCGCCGGGACACCCGAGCGGCTATGGCTACACCTTC.

Details on this clonotype: The junction shows a germline mismatch at one end, possibly a read error. J is TRBJ1-1 and V is TRBV11-2; D ambiguous. Germline V gene data show CDR1 as SGHAT and CDR2 as FQNNGV. This CDR3 has 14 residues. Here the CDR3 reads CASSFTPGYTEAFF. The CDR3 DNA follows: TGTGCCAGCAGCTTTACTCCCGGGTATACTGAGGCTTTCTTT.

This clonotype was counted ten times or more. The chain has TRBV28 and TRBJ2-3; the D is unclear. This CDR3 spans 13 amino acids. V gave up 8 bases and J gave up 2 bases, with 11 bases separating them. CDR1 is MDHEN, CDR2 SYDVKM, per germline. The CDR3 region is CASRFYYTDTQYF. The CDR3 DNA follows: TGTGCCAGCCGATTTTACTACACAGATACGCAGTATTTT.

This clonotype was found a few times. The junction differs from germline at one of its ends, possibly a read error. The chain employs TRBV4-2 and TRBJ1-5; D is possibly TRBD1 (6 bases). Germline V gene lookup returns CDR1 LGHNA and CDR2 YNFKEQ. The CDR3 has 18 amino acids. In nucleotides, the CDR3 is TGTGCCAGCAGCCGAGGGGGTTTTAGTGGTATTAGCAATGAGCCCCAGCATTTT. Its protein is CASSRGGFSGISNEPQHF.

This rearrangement joins TRBV28 to TRBJ2-7, with TRBD1 matching 10 bases. J lost 4 bases, V lost 6 bases, and 6 bases had no gene match. This CDR3 contains 14 residues. The germline V gene encodes CDR1 MDHEN and CDR2 SYDVKM. CDR3 sequence: CASRSGTGAYEQYF. The CDR3 nucleotides read TGTGCCAGCAGAAGCGGGACAGGGGCTTACGAGCAGTACTTC.

This clonotype has a single count. Germline and junction disagree at one end, which may indicate a read error. This rearrangement joins TRBV12-3 or TRBV12-4 to TRBJ2-1, with TRBD2 matching 10 bases. The CDR3 has 15 residues. For the CDR3, the DNA is TGTGCCAGCAGTTCCACTAGCGGGACCTACACTGAGCAGCTCTTC. This codes for CASSSTSGTYTEQLF.

As concerns this clonotype: It is likely a read error, because the conserved phenylalanine at the end of the CDR3 is missing. This rearrangement joins TRBV4-2 to TRBJ1-4; D gene uncertain. Germline loops: CDR1 LGHNA, CDR2 YNFKEQ. The CDR3 runs 13 residues. Trimming pared 10 bases from V and 0 bases from J, leaving 9 bases between. The CDR3 nucleotides read TGTGCCACCTTTCTTACAACTAATGAAAAACTGTTTTTA. Translated: CATFLTTNEKLFL.

On this clonotype: One junction end does not reproduce the germline sequence, and a read error may be involved. The chain has TRBV6-5 and TRBJ1-2, with TRBD1 matching 7 bases. Germline values: CDR1 MNHEY, CDR2 SVGAGI. The CDR3 consists of 13 residues. The CDR3 DNA is TGTGCCAGCAGTTTGACAGGGTACTATGGCTGCACCTTC. This gives the protein CASSLTGYYGCTF.

This clonotype was seen once. The gene calls are TRBV6-1 and TRBJ2-7; possible D gene TRBD1, 5 bases. With 10 bases removed from V and 7 bases from J, the gap between germline ends came to 20 bases. The CDR3 covers 13 residues. Germline CDR1 MNHNS, CDR2 SASEGT. The CDR3 here is CAISEAQGREQYV. CDR3 DNA sequence: TGTGCCATTAGTGAAGCGCAGGGTCGGGAGCAGTACGTC.

The sample holds one count of this clonotype. A single base separates this from a much larger clone, so it may be a read error. The chain uses TRBV20-1 and TRBJ2-3; maybe TRBD2 (5 bases). Trimming took off 5 bases at V and 2 bases at J, with 17 bases between the two ends. The CDR3 sequence is 15 residues long. CDR1 is DFQATT and CDR2 is SNEGSKA in the germline V gene (reference sequence). The CDR3 nucleotides read TGCAGTGCTGAACAGCGGAAGGGCTCCACAGATACGCAGTATTTT. Its protein is CSAEQRKGSTDTQYF.

To note about this clonotype: The germline gene is not matched at one end of the junction; a read error may be the cause. This chain connects TRBV11-2 to TRBJ2-3, with D possibly being TRBD2 (6 bases). The germline V gene encodes CDR1 SGHAT and CDR2 FQNNGV. The CDR3 runs to 15 residues. The CDR3 DNA sequence: TGTACCAGCAGCTCCGGAGGGATTGCGGTACATATGCAGTATTTT. Protein product: CTSSSGGIAVHMQYF.

Points on this clonotype: One junction end does not reproduce the germline sequence, and a read error may be involved. The chain employs TRBV12-3 or TRBV12-4 and TRBJ2-1; D may match TRBD1 or TRBD2 (6 bases each). The CDR3 extends over 14 amino acids. CDR3 in amino acids: CTSTGRQGISEQFF. The CDR3 coding sequence is TGTACCAGCACAGGGAGGCAGGGAATTAGTGAGCAGTTTTTC.

Points on this clonotype: A read error may produce the germline difference seen at one junction end. The chain links TRBV5-4 to TRBJ2-3, with TRBD1 as a possible D gene (5 bases). Germline CDR1 reads SGHNT; CDR2 reads YYREEE (reference sequence). This CDR3 comprises 13 residues. CDR3 region: CTSSPLTANTQYF. As DNA, the CDR3 is TGCACCAGCAGCCCGCTGACAGCAAATACGCAGTATTTT.

This clonotype is a singleton in its sample. The missing conserved phenylalanine or tryptophan at the end of this CDR3 makes a read error likely. V is TRBV7-9 and J is TRBJ2-2; no clear D gene. The CDR3 consists of 14 residues. CDR1 and CDR2 (germline): SEHNR, FQNEAQ (reference sequence). V lost 3 bases and J lost 0, with 5 bases in between. This chain's CDR3 is CASSFPPNTGELFL. As DNA, the CDR3 is TGTGCCAGCAGCTTTCCACCGAACACCGGGGAGCTGTTTCTT.

A remark on this clonotype: The junction shows a germline mismatch at one end, possibly a read error. The rearrangement links TRBV2 to TRBJ1-2; 8 nucleotides line up with TRBD1. CDR3 size: 18 residues. Germline V CDR1 and CDR2: SNHLY, FYNNEI. The CDR3 DNA follows: TGTGCCAGCCGTGAAAGGAGGACAGGGCCGAAGACTAACTATGGCTACACCTTC. Protein product: CASRERRTGPKTNYGYTF.